Listed here are 28 T cell receptor beta chains from one sample, sequenced in a study of blood T cells in healthy people across ages. PCR was performed a second time for roughly 7 to 11 cycles using a sample-barcoded 5' primer and a J-beta primer mix. Each CDR3 protein gets one entry after TCRdb re-called the 5' RACE reads with MiXCR. The table lists about 1.5 million distinct CDR3 sequences, 42% of them singletons. The sample taken for sequencing was blood. These receptors all stem from a woman between 18 and 30 years old in good health.

This clonotype was detected only a few times. As DNA, the CDR3 is TGCAGTGCTGAACAGGGGCACACTGAAGCTTTCTTT. It is translated as CSAEQGHTEAFF. The V call is TRBV20-1, the J call TRBJ1-1; TRBD1 agrees at 7 bases. Trimming at V came to 5 bases and at J to 3 bases, leaving 3 bases not matched to a gene. This CDR3 spans 12 amino acids. The V gene's germline CDR1 is DFQATT and CDR2 SNEGSKA (reference sequence).

This clonotype was found a few times. The genes are TRBV9 and TRBJ2-3; D remains ambiguous. The V gene's germline CDR1 is SGDLS and CDR2 YYNGEE. Trimming shortened V by 0 bases and J by 2 bases, and 10 bases separated the two germline ends. The CDR3 is made up of 15 amino acids. The CDR3 nucleotides read TGTGCCAGCAGCGTAGCCGCAGGAATCACAGATACGCAGTATTTT. This codes for CASSVAAGITDTQYF.

This clonotype has a handful of counts. CDR3 protein: CASSQDPIAGGSSDTQYF. The CDR3 nucleotides are TGCGCCAGCAGCCAAGATCCGATAGCGGGAGGGAGTTCAGATACGCAGTATTTT. V and J are TRBV4-3 and TRBJ2-3, with 11 bases lining up with TRBD2. The CDR3 spans 18 residues. J was trimmed by 4 bases and V by 0 bases; bases with no gene match: 9. The germline V gene encodes CDR1 LGHNA and CDR2 YSLEER.

This clonotype was recorded a few times. This chain connects TRBV10-3 to TRBJ1-1; D not certain. V was shortened by 2 bases and J by 6 bases, with 13 bases between the two germline ends. The CDR3 contains 14 residues. Germline V gene data show CDR1 as ENHRY and CDR2 as SYGVKD. The CDR3 nucleotides read TGTGCCATCAGTGAGGCGACGCAGACTCCTGAAGCTTTCTTT. Translating it yields CAISEATQTPEAFF.

A few counts support this clonotype. The V gene is TRBV10-3, the J gene TRBJ1-4, with no clear D. CDR3 length equals 13 residues. The germline V gene has CDR1 ENHRY and CDR2 SYGVKD. V lost 3 bases, J lost 8 bases, and 10 bases lay in between. The CDR3 DNA follows: TGTGCCATCAGTGATCGTAGCGGAGAAAAACTGTTTTTT. It is translated as CAISDRSGEKLFF.

J is TRBJ2-7 and V is TRBV28; D remains ambiguous. The CDR3 has 13 residues. The germline V gene encodes CDR1 MDHEN and CDR2 SYDVKM. V lost 7 bases and J lost 2, with 12 bases in between. Here the CDR3 DNA reads TGTGCCAGCACCCTAACCGTTCCCTACGAGCAGTACTTC. This codes for CASTLTVPYEQYF.

The rearrangement links TRBV2 to TRBJ2-5, with a possible D match to TRBD2 (6 bases). The germline gives CDR1 SNHLY, CDR2 FYNNEI. The CDR3 has 12 residues. The V and J ends lost 9 bases and 14 bases respectively, with 22 bases between them. CDR3 sequence reads: CARKGGMDEQYF. DNA of the CDR3: TGTGCCAGAAAGGGAGGAATGGATGAGCAATACTTC.

The rearrangement joins TRBV20-1 to TRBJ1-2; no clear D gene. Trimming left V 3 bases short and J 0 bases short, with 8 bases between. The CDR3 is 13 residues long. Germline values: CDR1 DFQATT, CDR2 SNEGSKA (reference sequence). The CDR3 DNA reads TGCAGTGCTAGGGTCAAGACTAACTATGGCTACACCTTC. This sequence encodes CSARVKTNYGYTF.

About this clonotype: An end of the junction differs from the germline gene, which may be a read error. CDR3 nucleotides: TGTGCCAGCGGCTTATTTGGCTATGAGCAGTACTTC. Translated, it gives CASGLFGYEQYF. This sequence joins TRBV7-2 and TRBJ2-7, with D unresolved. Germline-derived CDR1 and CDR2 are SGHTA and FQGNSA. The CDR3 totals 12 residues.

The chain carries TRBV4-3 and TRBJ1-2, with D tentatively TRBD1 (6 bases). Germline V CDR1 and CDR2: LGHNA, YSLEER. The CDR3 is 16 amino acids. The germline V and J ends were trimmed by 0 bases and 3 bases, with 14 bases remaining between them. The CDR3 reads CASSQEGSRGDYGYTF. The CDR3, as DNA: TGCGCCAGCAGCCAAGAGGGTTCCAGGGGAGACTATGGCTACACCTTC.

This clonotype showed up just a few times. This CDR3 is CSASGQGYGYTF. The CDR3 DNA is TGCAGTGCTAGCGGGCAGGGCTATGGCTACACCTTC. The chain recombines TRBV20-1 with TRBJ1-2; a weak D match, TRBD1 (5 bases). CDR3 length: 12 amino acids. The V and J ends lost 3 bases and 4 bases respectively, with 9 bases between them. The germline V gene has CDR1 DFQATT and CDR2 SNEGSKA (reference sequence).

This clonotype was counted only a few times. CDR3 protein: CASSLAAGGRISQGELFF. The CDR3 coding sequence is TGTGCCAGCAGCTTAGCTGCGGGAGGTCGGATCAGCCAAGGGGAGCTGTTTTTT. The chain recombines TRBV7-2 with TRBJ2-2, with TRBD2 matching over 8 bases. This CDR3 has 18 residues. V shed 0 bases, J shed 8 bases, and the junction held 14 bases outside the gene matches. Germline CDR1 reads SGHTA; CDR2 reads FQGNSA. The full variable domain, its missing parts supplied by reference TRBV7-2 and TRBJ2-2, is GAGVSQSPSNKVTEKGKDVELRCDPISGHTALYWYRQSLGQGLEFLIYFQGNSAPDKSGLPSDRFSAERTGGSVSTLTIQRTQQEDSAVYLCASSLAAGGRISQGELFFGEGSRLTVL.

The chain combines TRBV6-6 with TRBJ2-7; D might be TRBD1 (5 bases). CDR3 size: 13 residues. V gave up 3 bases and J gave up 2 bases, with 8 bases separating them. Germline-derived CDR1 and CDR2 are MNHNY and SVGAGI (reference sequence). The CDR3 region has the DNA TGTGCCAGCAGTTATCGACAGACCTACGAGCAGTACTTC. It codes for CASSYRQTYEQYF.

The rearrangement links TRBV30 to TRBJ1-2; no reliable D call. Trimming took off 3 bases at V and 3 bases at J, with 17 bases between the two ends. Germline V gene data show CDR1 as GTSNPN and CDR2 as SVGIG (reference sequence). The length of the CDR3 is 15 residues. CDR3 in amino acids: CAWSSTRVSHYGYTF. The CDR3 DNA follows: TGTGCCTGGAGCTCGACGAGGGTCAGTCACTATGGCTACACCTTC.

The V call is TRBV10-2, the J call TRBJ2-5, with TRBD2 matching 8 bases. The germline V gene has CDR1 WSHSY and CDR2 SAAADI. V gave up 2 bases and J gave up 5 bases; unmatched junction bases: 10. The CDR3 runs 16 residues. CDR3 protein: CASSEAEAGVEETQYF. The DNA for the CDR3 is TGCGCCAGCAGTGAGGCCGAAGCGGGAGTGGAGGAGACCCAGTACTTC.

V and J are TRBV4-2 and TRBJ2-5, with D tentatively TRBD2 (6 bases). This CDR3 is built from 16 residues. Germline V gene lookup returns CDR1 LGHNA and CDR2 YNFKEQ. With 0 bases removed from V and 11 bases from J, the gap between germline ends came to 22 bases. DNA of the CDR3: TGTGCCAGCAGCCAAGATCCCGGGACTCGCAACCACGGGCAGTACTTC. Translated: CASSQDPGTRNHGQYF.

This clonotype was counted between two and nine times. V and J are TRBV7-2 and TRBJ2-7; D assignment may be TRBD1 or TRBD2 (5 bases each). Germline loops: CDR1 SGHTA, CDR2 FQGNSA. The CDR3 has 15 amino acids. With 0 bases removed from V and 1 base from J, the gap between germline ends came to 10 bases. CDR3 region: CASSLAWDGSYEQYF. The CDR3 nucleotides read TGTGCCAGCAGCTTAGCGTGGGACGGATCCTACGAGCAGTACTTC.

This clonotype was seen only a few times. The rearrangement uses TRBV10-1 and TRBJ1-1; D remains ambiguous. Trimming pared 3 bases from V and 5 bases from J, leaving 10 bases between. This CDR3 is 13 amino acids long. The germline CDR1 and CDR2 sequences are WNHNN and SYGVQD (reference sequence). The DNA of the CDR3 is TGCGCCAGCAGTGAAACGGGCGGTACTGAAGCTTTCTTT. It yields the protein CASSETGGTEAFF.

This clonotype has ten or more counts. The V and J genes are TRBV7-9 and TRBJ2-7; no clear D gene. The germline V and J ends were trimmed by 1 base and 2 bases, with 6 bases remaining between them. The CDR3 contains 13 residues. Germline V gene sequence: CDR1 SEHNR, CDR2 FQNEAQ (reference sequence). This chain's CDR3 is CASSLGPPYEQYF. The DNA for the CDR3 is TGTGCCAGCAGCTTAGGTCCCCCCTACGAGCAGTACTTC.

The rearrangement joins TRBV5-1 to TRBJ2-1, with D tentatively TRBD2 (5 bases). The last part of the DNA fits TRBJ2-7 better; the J call may be wrong. The CDR3 is 16 amino acids. CDR1 is SGHRS, CDR2 YFSETQ, per germline. CDR3 nucleotide sequence: TGCGCCAGCAGCTTGGCCCCGAGCGGATCATACAATGAGCAGTACTTC. This sequence encodes CASSLAPSGSYNEQYF.

The rearrangement uses TRBV24-1 and TRBJ2-1; the match to TRBD2 covers 12 bases. Unmatched junction bases numbered 8, after V lost 4 bases and J lost 8 bases. Germline lookup yields CDR1 KGHDR and CDR2 SFDVKD. The CDR3 covers 16 residues. The CDR3 nucleotides are TGTGCCACCAGTGACCTGACTAGCGGGAGAGGTTATGAGCAGTTCTTC. This codes for CATSDLTSGRGYEQFF.

J is TRBJ2-3 and V is TRBV2; D might be TRBD1 or TRBD2, each matching 6 bases. The V end was cut by 7 bases, the J end by 2 bases, with 19 bases between. There are 16 residues in the CDR3. Germline-derived CDR1 and CDR2 are SNHLY and FYNNEI. CDR3 sequence (DNA): TGTGCCAGCATGACGGGGGCAACCCTTCTCACAGATACGCAGTATTTT. Protein sequence: CASMTGATLLTDTQYF.

CDR3 amino acids: CASSLGRDMNTEAFF. The CDR3 DNA reads TGTGCCAGCAGCTTAGGTCGGGATATGAACACTGAAGCTTTCTTT. J is TRBJ1-1 and V is TRBV7-9; D ambiguous. V lost 1 base, J lost 0 bases, and 9 bases lay in between. The germline V gene has CDR1 SEHNR and CDR2 FQNEAQ (reference sequence). There are 15 residues in the CDR3.

This clonotype came up a few times. The rearrangement joins TRBV7-2 to TRBJ2-5; a possible D gene is TRBD2 (7 bases). TRBJ2-7 matches the DNA end more closely, so the J call is doubtful. Germline V CDR1 and CDR2: SGHTA, FQGNSA. This CDR3 contains 13 residues. The CDR3 region is CASRGGGGDEQYF. The CDR3 DNA reads as TGTGCCAGCAGGGGAGGGGGGGGAGACGAGCAGTACTTC.

The chain has TRBV29-1 and TRBJ2-4, with unresolved D. CDR3 length equals 11 residues. V gave up 1 base and J gave up 11 bases, with 9 bases separating them. Germline-derived CDR1 and CDR2 are SQVTM and ANQGSEA. Written as DNA, the CDR3 is TGCAGCGTTGAAGTAGGTAGATTTCAGTACTTC. Translated, it gives CSVEVGRFQYF.

J is TRBJ2-6 and V is TRBV3-1; the match to TRBD1 covers 9 bases. Germline CDR1 reads LGHDT; CDR2 reads YNNKEL (reference sequence). CDR3 length: 19 amino acids. V shed 4 bases, J shed 0 bases, and the junction held 10 bases outside the gene matches. CDR3 coding DNA: TGTGCCAGCAGCCGACGGGACAGGGAGCCATCCTCTGGGGCCAACGTCCTGACTTTC. Translation gives CASSRRDREPSSGANVLTF.

This clonotype was seen more than once but under ten times. The chain has TRBV7-9 and TRBJ2-1; TRBD1 agrees at 7 bases. Germline CDR1 reads SEHNR; CDR2 reads FQNEAQ (reference sequence). This CDR3 has 19 amino acids. Unmatched junction bases numbered 15, after V lost 4 bases and J lost 0 bases. The CDR3 sequence is CASSWTGQTTMGSYNEQFF. DNA for the CDR3: TGTGCCAGCAGCTGGACGGGACAGACAACTATGGGCTCCTACAATGAGCAGTTCTTC.

V usage is TRBV12-3 or TRBV12-4 and J usage is TRBJ2-7; TRBD1 matches 9 bases. The end of the DNA aligns better with TRBJ2-5, so the J call may be wrong. The CDR3 runs to 17 residues. CDR3 in amino acids: CASSASATGTGRETQYF. The CDR3 DNA follows: TGTGCCAGCAGTGCATCCGCCACCGGGACAGGGCGAGAGACCCAGTACTTC.